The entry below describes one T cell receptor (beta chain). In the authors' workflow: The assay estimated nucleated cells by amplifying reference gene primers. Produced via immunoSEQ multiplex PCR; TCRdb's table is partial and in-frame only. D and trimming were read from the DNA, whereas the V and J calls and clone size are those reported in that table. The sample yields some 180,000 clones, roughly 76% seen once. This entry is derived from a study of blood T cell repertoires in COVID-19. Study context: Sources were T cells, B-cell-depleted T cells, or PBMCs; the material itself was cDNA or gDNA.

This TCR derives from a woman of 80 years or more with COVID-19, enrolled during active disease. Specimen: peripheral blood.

The CDR3 is CASSPRTEDYGYTF. CDR3 coding DNA: TGTGCCAGCTCACCACGTACAGAAGACTATGGCTACACCTTC. The genes are TRBV18 and TRBJ1-2; no clear D. The germline CDR1 and CDR2 sequences are KGHSH and LQKENI. The CDR3 sequence is 14 residues long. Trimming cost V 1 base and J 3 bases, with 9 bases left between them.